The rows below give T cell receptor beta chains drawn from one sample of a study of regulatory T cells in long-lasting Graves disease. A single record per CDR3 protein comes from TCRdb applying MiXCR to the multiplex PCR reads. This sample has a few hundred thousand distinct CDR3 sequences, with about 25% found just once. This material consisted of peripheral blood mononuclear cells (PBMCs), taken when the disease was refractory, from a patient treated with antithyroid drugs. These receptors all stem from a female donor with Graves disease. Each CDR3 is given without its conserved first and last residue.

TRBJ1-4 TRBV20-1 SANTGREKLF
TRBJ2-1 TRBV6-1 ASRVSPSSYNEQF
TRBJ1-6 TRBV28 ASSFSDSWSSPLH
TRBJ1-1 TRBV19 ASRDRPQIMNTEAF
TRBJ2-7 TRBV7-2 ASSPGVGAGTYEQY
TRBJ1-1 TRBV9 ASSVAGGRIGNTEAF
TRBJ1-5 TRBV28 ASSLSESNQPQH
TRBJ1-3 TRBV19 ASSIQGLQFKSGNTIY
TRBJ1-1 TRBV15 ATSTRGQMNTEAF
TRBJ2-5 TRBV29-1 SVPGQDPEETQY
TRBJ2-5 TRBV5-4 ASSLDTGRLAGGFRQETQY
TRBJ2-1 TRBV20-1 SARLADNEQF
TRBJ2-2 TRBV6-5 ASSYSWTGLTGELF
TRBJ1-2 TRBV29-1 SVGRTGAGWGGYT
TRBJ2-2 TRBV10-3 AIGTSGETNTGELF
TRBJ2-7 TRBV5-1 ASSLIGLAGGRPYEQY
TRBJ2-3 TRBV9 ASSVDWRVRGTDTQY
TRBJ1-2 TRBV24-1 ATSDLPGTGYT
TRBJ2-2 TRBV20-1 SARPSPSGPGELF
TRBJ1-1 TRBV29-1 SVEEGSV
TRBJ1-1 TRBV12-5 ASGYGFTEAF
TRBJ2-7 TRBV28 ASSSPRGQLYEQY
TRBJ2-2 TRBV3-1 ASSQGSRVSGELF
TRBJ2-3 TRBV20-1 SADTSLSTDTQY
TRBJ1-5 TRBV7-2 ASSDSGKPTSNQPQH
TRBJ2-2 TRBV7-2 ASSLQVGRIGELF
TRBJ1-5 TRBV20-1 SFRQGIQPQH
TRBJ2-2 TRBV7-9 ASSSGQTGELF
TRBJ2-7 TRBV7-2 ASSLFSLGGLTGGSYEQY
TRBJ2-7 TRBV12-3/TRBV12-4 ASSGYDYEQY
TRBJ1-1 TRBV6-5 ASSSVGVRGMNTEAF
TRBJ2-5 TRBV5-4 ASSHPSGLQETQY
TRBJ1-1 TRBV28 ASSLRGPTEAF
TRBJ2-5 TRBV20-1 SARERQGQQETQY
TRBJ2-5 TRBV7-2 ASSLRVQETQY
TRBJ1-2 TRBV25-1 ASSESLTGGLGYT
TRBJ1-5 TRBV20-1 SARATGTGGIASNQPQH
TRBJ2-2 TRBV20-1 SASPAGRTGEPF
TRBJ1-1 TRBV4-3 ASSQETGATEAF
TRBJ1-6 TRBV28 ATLRRPISPLH
TRBJ2-5 TRBV7-2 ASSLEGLLGEAQY